This T cell receptor beta chain was captured by sequencing in a study of T-cell memory formation after mild COVID-19. This clonotype was recorded a few times. Its matching antigen is unknown. Notes on the study in general: Within pre-infection memory, some responding clones were found, suggesting cross-reactive memory joined.

TCRdb reprocessed the 5' RACE reads via MiXCR and lists one record per CDR3 protein. The sample holds 190,000 or so distinct CDR3 sequences; more than 9% are singletons and the top ten take around 2.9%. The receptor was isolated from a man aged 18 to 35 who had mild COVID-19 (a few samples of this study predate the infection). Cell type and time point are not known. Source material: PBMCs or a T cell subset sorted from them (not recorded which).

The CDR3 region has the DNA TGTGCCAGCAGAAGAGACAGGGGCGACTACAATGAGCAGTTCTTC. The encoded protein is CASRRDRGDYNEQFF. The chain is built from TRBV2 and TRBJ2-1; 8 positions agree with TRBD1. Trimming removed 6 bases from V and 3 bases from J; junction bases left unmatched: 7. The CDR3 totals 15 residues. Germline V gives CDR1 SNHLY, CDR2 FYNNEI.